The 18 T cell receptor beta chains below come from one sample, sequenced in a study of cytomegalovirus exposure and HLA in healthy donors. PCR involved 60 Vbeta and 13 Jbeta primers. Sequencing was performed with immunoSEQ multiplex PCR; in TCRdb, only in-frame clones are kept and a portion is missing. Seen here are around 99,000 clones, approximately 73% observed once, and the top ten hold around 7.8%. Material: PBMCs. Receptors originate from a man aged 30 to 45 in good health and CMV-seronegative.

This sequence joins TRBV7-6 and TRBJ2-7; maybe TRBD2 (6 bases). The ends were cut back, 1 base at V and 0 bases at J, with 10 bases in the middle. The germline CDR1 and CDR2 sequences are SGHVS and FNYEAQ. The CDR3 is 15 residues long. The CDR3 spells CASSLVGRSSYEQYF. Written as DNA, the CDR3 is TGTGCCAGCAGCTTAGTCGGGAGAAGCTCCTACGAGCAGTACTTC. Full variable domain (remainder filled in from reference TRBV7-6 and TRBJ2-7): GAGVSQSPRYKVTKRGQDVALRCDPISGHVSLYWYRQALGQGPEFLTYFNYEAQQDKSGLPNDRFSAERPEGSISTLTIQRTEQRDSAMYRCASSLVGRSSYEQYFGPGTRLTVT.

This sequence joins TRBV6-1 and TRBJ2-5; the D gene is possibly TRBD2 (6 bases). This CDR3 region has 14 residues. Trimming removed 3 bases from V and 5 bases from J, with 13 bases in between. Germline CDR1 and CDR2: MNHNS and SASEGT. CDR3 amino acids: CASSDTGDRETQYF. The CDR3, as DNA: TGTGCCAGCAGTGATACGGGAGATAGGGAGACCCAGTACTTC.

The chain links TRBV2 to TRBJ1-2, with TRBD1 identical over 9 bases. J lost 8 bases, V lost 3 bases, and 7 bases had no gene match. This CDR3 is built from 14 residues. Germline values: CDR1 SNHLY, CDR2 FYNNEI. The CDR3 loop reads CASSEWDRAVGYTF. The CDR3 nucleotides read TGTGCCAGCAGTGAGTGGGACAGGGCGGTCGGCTACACCTTC.

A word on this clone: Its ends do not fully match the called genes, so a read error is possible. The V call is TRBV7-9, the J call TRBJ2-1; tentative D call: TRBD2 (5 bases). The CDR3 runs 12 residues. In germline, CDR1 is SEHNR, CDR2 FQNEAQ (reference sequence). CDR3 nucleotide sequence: TGTTCCAGCAGCTGGACTTACAATGAGCAGTTCTTC. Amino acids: CSSSWTYNEQFF.

CDR3 nucleotides: TGTGCCAGCTTTTCCGGGACTAGCGGGAGAGTTCGATGGGGCTACGAGCAGTACTTC. Its translation: CASFSGTSGRVRWGYEQYF. The chain joins TRBV28 to TRBJ2-7, with 14 bases aligning to TRBD2. The CDR3 contains 19 residues. CDR1 and CDR2 (germline): MDHEN, SYDVKM. The V and J ends lost 8 bases and 3 bases, in that order; junction bases with no gene match: 18.

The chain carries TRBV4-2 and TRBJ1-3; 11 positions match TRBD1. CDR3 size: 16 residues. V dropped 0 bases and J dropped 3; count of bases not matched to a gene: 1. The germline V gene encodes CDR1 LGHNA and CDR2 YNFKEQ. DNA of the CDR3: TGTGCCAGCAGCCAAGAGGGACAGGGGGGTGGAAACACCATATATTTT. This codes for CASSQEGQGGGNTIYF.

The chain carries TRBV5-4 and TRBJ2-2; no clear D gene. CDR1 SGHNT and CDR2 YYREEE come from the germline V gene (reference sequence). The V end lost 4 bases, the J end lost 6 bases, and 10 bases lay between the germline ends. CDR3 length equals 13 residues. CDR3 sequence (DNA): TGTGCCAGCAGCCACGGTGTTCCCGGGGAGCTGTTTTTT. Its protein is CASSHGVPGELFF. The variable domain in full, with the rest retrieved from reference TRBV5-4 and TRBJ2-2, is ETGVTQSPTHLIKTRGQQVTLRCSSQSGHNTVSWYQQALGQGPQFIFQYYREEENGRGNFPPRFSGLQFPNYSSELNVNALELDDSALYLCASSHGVPGELFFGEGSRLTVL.

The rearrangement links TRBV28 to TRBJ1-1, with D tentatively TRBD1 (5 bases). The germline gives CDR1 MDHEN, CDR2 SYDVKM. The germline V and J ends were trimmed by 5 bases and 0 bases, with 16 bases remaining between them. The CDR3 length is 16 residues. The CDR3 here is CASSQRGRRMNTEAFF. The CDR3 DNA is TGTGCCAGCAGTCAGCGGGGACGGAGGATGAACACTGAAGCTTTCTTT.

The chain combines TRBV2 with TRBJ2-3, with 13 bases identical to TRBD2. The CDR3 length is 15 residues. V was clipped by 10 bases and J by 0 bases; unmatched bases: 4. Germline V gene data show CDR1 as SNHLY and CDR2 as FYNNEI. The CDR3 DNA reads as TGTGCCACCCCGGGACTAGCGGGAAGCACAGATACGCAGTATTTT. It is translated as CATPGLAGSTDTQYF.

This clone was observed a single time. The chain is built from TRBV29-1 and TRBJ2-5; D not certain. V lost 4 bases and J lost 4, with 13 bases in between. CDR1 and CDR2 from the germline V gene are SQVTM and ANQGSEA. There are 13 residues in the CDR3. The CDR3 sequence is CSVVPVYGETQYF. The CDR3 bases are TGCAGCGTTGTTCCGGTATATGGAGAGACCCAGTACTTC.

The CDR3 here is CASSQARGGRDTQYF. As DNA, the CDR3 is TGCGCCAGCAGCCAGGCGCGGGGGGGCCGAGATACGCAGTATTTT. The chain is built from TRBV4-1 and TRBJ2-3, with 9 positions matching TRBD2. J gave up 5 bases and V 3 bases, and 6 bases lay outside the gene matches. The CDR3 has 15 amino acids. The germline gives CDR1 MGHRA, CDR2 YSYEKL.

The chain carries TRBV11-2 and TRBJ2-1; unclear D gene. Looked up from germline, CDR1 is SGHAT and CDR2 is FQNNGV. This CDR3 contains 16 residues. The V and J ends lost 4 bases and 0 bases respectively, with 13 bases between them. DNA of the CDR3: TGTGCCAGCAGCTCCTCACGACATTCCTCCTACAATGAGCAGTTCTTC. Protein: CASSSSRHSSYNEQFF.

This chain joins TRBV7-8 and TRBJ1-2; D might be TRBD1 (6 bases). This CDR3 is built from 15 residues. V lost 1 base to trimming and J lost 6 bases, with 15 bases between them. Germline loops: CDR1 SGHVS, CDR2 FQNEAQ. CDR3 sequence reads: CASSLGATGKDGYTF. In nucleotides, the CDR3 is TGTGCCAGCAGCTTAGGGGCCACAGGGAAAGATGGCTACACCTTC.

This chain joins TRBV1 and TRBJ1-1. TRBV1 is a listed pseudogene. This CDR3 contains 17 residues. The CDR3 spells CTSSHPTGGRINTEAFF. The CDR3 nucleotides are TGCACCAGCAGCCACCCTACGGGGGGCAGAATTAACACTGAAGCTTTCTTT.

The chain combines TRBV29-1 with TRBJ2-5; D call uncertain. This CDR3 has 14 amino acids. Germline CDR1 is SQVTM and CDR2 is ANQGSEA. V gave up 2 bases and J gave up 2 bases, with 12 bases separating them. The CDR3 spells CSVEIWADQETQYF. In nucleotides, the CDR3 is TGCAGCGTTGAAATTTGGGCAGATCAAGAGACCCAGTACTTC.

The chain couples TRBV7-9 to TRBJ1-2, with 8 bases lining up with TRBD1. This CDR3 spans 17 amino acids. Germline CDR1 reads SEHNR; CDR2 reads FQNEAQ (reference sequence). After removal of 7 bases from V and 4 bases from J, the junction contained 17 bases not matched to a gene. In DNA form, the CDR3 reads TGTGCCAGCACCCTAGCTTACCCCTCCGGGACAGGCTATGGCTACACCTTC. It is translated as CASTLAYPSGTGYGYTF.

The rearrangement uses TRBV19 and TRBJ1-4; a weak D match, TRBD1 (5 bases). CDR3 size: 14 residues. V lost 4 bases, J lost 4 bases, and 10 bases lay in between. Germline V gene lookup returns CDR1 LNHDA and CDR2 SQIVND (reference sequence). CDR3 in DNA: TGTGCCAGTAGTACCCCGGGACTTAATGAAAAACTGTTTTTT. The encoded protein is CASSTPGLNEKLFF. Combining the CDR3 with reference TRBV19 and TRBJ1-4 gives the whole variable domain DGGITQSPKYLFRKEGQNVTLSCEQNLNHDAMYWYRQDPGQGLRLIYYSQIVNDFQKGDIAEGYSVSREKKESFPLTVTSAQKNPTAFYLCASSTPGLNEKLFFGSGTQLSVL.

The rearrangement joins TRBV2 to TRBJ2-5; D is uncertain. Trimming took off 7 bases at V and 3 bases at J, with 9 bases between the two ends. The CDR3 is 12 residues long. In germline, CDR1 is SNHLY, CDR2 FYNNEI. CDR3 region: CASKEFKETQYF. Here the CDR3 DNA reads TGTGCCAGCAAAGAGTTTAAAGAGACCCAGTACTTC.